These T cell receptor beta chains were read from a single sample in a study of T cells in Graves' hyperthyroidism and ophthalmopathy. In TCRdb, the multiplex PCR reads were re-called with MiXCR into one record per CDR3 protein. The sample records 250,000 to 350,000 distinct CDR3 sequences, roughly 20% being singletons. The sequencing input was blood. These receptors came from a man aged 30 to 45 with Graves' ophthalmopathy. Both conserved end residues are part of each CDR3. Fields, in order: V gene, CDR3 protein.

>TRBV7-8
CASSLDATQYF
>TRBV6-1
CASTGNNQPQHF
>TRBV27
CASSLSGPPSGRVNEQFF
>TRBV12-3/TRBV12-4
CASSFKAGAAEQFF
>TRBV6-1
CASSEAAAGGPPYEQYF
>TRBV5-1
CASSFVTTGQFDNEQYF
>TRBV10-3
CSISNTGANEKLFF
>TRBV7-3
CASSLTGQSLNEQFF
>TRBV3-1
CASSQGRGLVTEAFF
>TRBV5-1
CASSLTGLGRNTEAFF
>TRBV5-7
CASSLRRGGELFF